This T cell receptor beta chain was sequenced for a study of T cells after yellow fever vaccination. Whole-study findings and limits: The booster saw the reappearance of most primary-vaccination clones (about 95% CD4, 88% CD8).

TCRdb ran MiXCR on the 5' RACE reads and lists one entry per CDR3 protein. The table lists 340,000 or so distinct CDR3 sequences, around 12% of them singletons. This clonotype was recorded many times. Its target is unknown. CDR3 length equals 14 residues. From germline, CDR1 is SEHNR and CDR2 FQNEAQ (reference sequence). V was pared by 3 bases and J by 0 bases, with 2 bases of the junction left unmatched. The V call is TRBV7-9, the J call TRBJ2-7, with 7 nucleotides matching TRBD2. This TCR was sampled from a man aged 18-30 years who received the YFV17D yellow fever vaccine. The sample consisted of CD4+ T cells sorted from PBMCs, taken 15 days after the yellow fever booster vaccination. The CDR3 sequence: CASSFGGSSYEQYF. The CDR3 DNA reads TGTGCCAGCAGCTTCGGGGGGAGCTCCTACGAGCAGTACTTC.